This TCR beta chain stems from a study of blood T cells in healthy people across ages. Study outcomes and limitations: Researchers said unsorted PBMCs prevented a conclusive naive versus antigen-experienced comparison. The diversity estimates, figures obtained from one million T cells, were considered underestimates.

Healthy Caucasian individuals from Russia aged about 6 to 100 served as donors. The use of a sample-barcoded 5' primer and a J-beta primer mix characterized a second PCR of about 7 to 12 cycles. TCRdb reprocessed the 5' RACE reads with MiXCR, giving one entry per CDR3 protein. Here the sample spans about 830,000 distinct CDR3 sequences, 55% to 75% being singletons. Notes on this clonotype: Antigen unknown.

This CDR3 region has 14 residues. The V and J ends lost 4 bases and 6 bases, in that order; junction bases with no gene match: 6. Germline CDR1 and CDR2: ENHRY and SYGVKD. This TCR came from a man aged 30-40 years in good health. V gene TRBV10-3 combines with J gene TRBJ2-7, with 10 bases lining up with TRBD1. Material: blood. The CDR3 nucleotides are TGTGCCATCAGTGGGGGGACAGGGGTTGGCGAGCAGTACTTC. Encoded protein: CAISGGTGVGEQYF.